One and the same sample provided the 11 T cell receptor beta chains below, sequenced in a study of shared clonotypes between healthy human individuals. Produced via immunoSEQ multiplex PCR; TCRdb's table is partial and in-frame only. The table has 2 million to 2.5 million clones, over 90% seen once. The sequenced sample consisted of naive CD4+ T cells from PBMCs. Stated subset: CD45RA+ positively selected. The receptors originated from a man between 18 and 29 years old in good health. Some clones in this sample may be carry-over from other donors' samples.

The genes are TRBV28 and TRBJ1-1; 8 positions match TRBD1. Germline trimming cut 3 bases from V and 4 bases from J; bases unmatched to any gene: 13. Germline CDR1 reads MDHEN; CDR2 reads SYDVKM. This CDR3 comprises 17 residues. The CDR3 reads CASSFGQGTPSATEAFF. The CDR3 DNA is TGTGCCAGCAGTTTTGGACAGGGAACCCCCTCGGCCACTGAAGCTTTCTTT.

This clone was seen just once. The CDR3 here is CASLLSGRAYNEQFF. The CDR3 DNA reads TGTGCCAGCCTATTAAGCGGGAGGGCATACAATGAGCAGTTCTTC. V gene TRBV28 combines with J gene TRBJ2-1; 10 bases match TRBD2. This CDR3 is 15 amino acids long. V lost 8 bases and J lost 4; bases outside the gene matches: 8. Germline-derived CDR1 and CDR2 are MDHEN and SYDVKM.

The chain joins TRBV29-1 to TRBJ1-1; no reliable D call. Trimming took 7 bases from V and 7 from J, leaving 10 bases between them. The CDR3 contains 10 residues. The germline V gene has CDR1 SQVTM and CDR2 ANQGSEA. The CDR3 DNA reads as TGCAGCGGGCGGGGTGTTGAAGCTTTCTTT. Amino acid sequence: CSGRGVEAFF. The entire variable domain, with the rest obtained from reference TRBV29-1 and TRBJ1-1, is as follows: SAVISQKPSRDICQRGTSLTIQCQVDSQVTMMFWYRQQPGQSLTLIATANQGSEATYESGFVIDKFPISRPNLTFSTLTVSNMSPEDSSIYLCSGRGVEAFFGQGTRLTVV.

This sequence joins TRBV19 and TRBJ1-3, with no clear D. The CDR3 is 15 amino acids. The germline V gene has CDR1 LNHDA and CDR2 SQIVND (reference sequence). V was pared by 4 bases and J by 0 bases, with 10 bases between. CDR3 sequence reads: CASSTATTSGNTIYF. In DNA form, the CDR3 reads TGTGCCAGTAGTACAGCAACAACCTCTGGAAACACCATATATTTT.

Points on this clone: With a much larger clone just one base away, this may be a read error. Other DNA sequences from this sample encode an identical CDR3 as well. The chain joins TRBV5-1 to TRBJ2-3; D is unclear. This CDR3 has 11 amino acids. CDR1 is SGHRS, CDR2 YFSETQ, per germline. V lost 2 bases, J lost 4 bases, and 2 bases lay in between. The CDR3 spells CASSLADTQYF. The CDR3 nucleotides are TGCGCCAGCAGCTTAGCAGATACGCAGTATTTT.

The chain joins TRBV6-1 to TRBJ1-4; D gene uncertain. Per the germline V gene, CDR1 is MNHNS and CDR2 is SASEGT. Trimming removed 6 bases at V and 8 bases at J, with 16 bases between. The CDR3 is 14 residues long. In DNA form, the CDR3 reads TGTGCCAGCAGCATTCAGCCCACTTCGGAAAAACTGTTTTTT. Encoded protein: CASSIQPTSEKLFF.

About this clone: The sample holds other DNA sequences that translate to the same CDR3. This rearrangement joins TRBV7-3 to TRBJ2-7, with TRBD2 identical over 8 bases. Germline V lookup: CDR1 SGHTA, CDR2 FQGTGA. CDR3 size: 14 residues. The J segment lost 0 bases and the V segment lost 5 bases, leaving 3 bases of the junction unmatched. The CDR3 sequence is CASSPRGGSYEQYF. CDR3 coding DNA: TGTGCCAGCAGCCCTCGGGGGGGCTCCTACGAGCAGTACTTC.

The chain couples TRBV5-1 to TRBJ2-7; 12 nucleotides agree with TRBD2. CDR3 length: 15 amino acids. The V gene's germline CDR1 is SGHRS and CDR2 YFSETQ. The ends lost 1 base at V and 3 bases at J; junction bases unmatched: 2. The CDR3 DNA sequence: TGCGCCAGCAGCTTGAGACTAGCGGGAGTCTACGAGCAGTACTTC. This translates into CASSLRLAGVYEQYF.

This sequence joins TRBV7-3 and TRBJ2-1, with D hard to call. Germline CDR1 reads SGHTA; CDR2 reads FQGTGA. V lost 1 base, J lost 10 bases, and 17 bases lay in between. This CDR3 contains 15 residues. The chain's CDR3 is CASSLSSVRSGEQFF. CDR3 DNA: TGTGCCAGCAGCTTAAGTTCGGTGAGAAGTGGCGAGCAGTTCTTC.

The J gene is TRBJ2-1, the V gene TRBV30; D is perhaps TRBD1 or TRBD2 (7 bases each). Trimming shortened V by 0 bases and J by 5 bases, and 14 bases separated the two germline ends. The CDR3 has 15 residues. Per the germline V gene, CDR1 is GTSNPN and CDR2 is SVGIG (reference sequence). CDR3 loop: CAWSVGQGGNNEQFF. The CDR3 DNA reads TGTGCCTGGAGTGTCGGCCAGGGGGGGAACAATGAGCAGTTCTTC. The variable domain in full, with the rest retrieved from reference TRBV30 and TRBJ2-1, is SQTIHQWPATLVQPVGSPLSLECTVEGTSNPNLYWYRQAAGRGLQLLFYSVGIGQISSEVPQNLSASRPQDRQFILSSKKLLLSDSGFYLCAWSVGQGGNNEQFFGPGTRLTVL.

This sequence joins TRBV11-3 and TRBJ2-7; 12 nucleotides match TRBD2. The CDR3 is 15 amino acids. CDR1 is SGHNT and CDR2 is YENEEA in the germline V gene. J lost 10 bases, V lost 3 bases, and 10 bases had no gene match. The CDR3 loop is CASSLATSGSEVQYF. CDR3 bases: TGTGCCAGCAGCTTGGCGACTAGCGGGAGCGAAGTTCAGTACTTC.